This T cell receptor beta chain was recorded in a study of shared clonotypes between healthy human individuals. V gave up 0 bases and J gave up 7 bases, with 14 bases separating them. In germline, CDR1 is SGHRS, CDR2 YFSETQ. The CDR3 has 15 amino acids. The donor population consisted of healthy HIV-negative adults with no recent acute infections or vaccinations. CD4+ cells were split into CD45RA+ naive and CD45RA-negative memory subsets. TCRdb's copy holds only in-frame clones and misses some; the assay was immunoSEQ multiplex PCR. The table has 550,000 to 700,000 clones, around 73% seen once; the top ten hold 1.5% to 2%.

The TCR comes from a woman between 25 and 40 years old in good health. Sequenced material: memory CD4+ T cells sorted from blood. This sample's subset: CD45RA-negative fraction. This chain connects TRBV5-1 to TRBJ2-1, with D possibly matching TRBD2 (5 bases). CDR3 residues: CASSLGFGERNEQFF. CDR3 nucleotide sequence: TGCGCCAGCAGCTTGGGTTTTGGGGAGCGGAATGAGCAGTTCTTC.